The entry below gives a single T cell receptor beta chain sequence along with its context. These data are taken from a study of blood T cell repertoires in COVID-19. Study information: T cells, B-cell-depleted T cells, or PBMCs supplied cDNA or gDNA.

In the original analysis: Nucleated cell counts were estimated from reference gene primer amplification. TCRdb keeps only in-frame clones here, not all; method: immunoSEQ multiplex PCR. V and J calls and clone size are copied from that table; D and trimming were computed from the DNA. The sample carries 120,000 or so clones, approximately 88% recorded once. The CDR3 spans 13 residues. Deletions cut 2 bases from V and 9 bases from J, with 13 bases between. Germline V lookup: CDR1 KGHSH, CDR2 LQKENI. The chain has TRBV18 and TRBJ1-2; no reliable D call. The sequenced sample was peripheral blood. This sequence was found in a man aged 50-59 years with acute or convalescent COVID-19. The CDR3 nucleotides read TGTGCCAGCTCACCATCGACCGACATAAGCTACACCTTC. The encoded protein is CASSPSTDISYTF. Filled out from reference TRBV18 and TRBJ1-2, the complete variable domain reads NAGVMQNPRHLVRRRGQEARLRCSPMKGHSHVYWYRQLPEEGLKFMVYLQKENIIDESGMPKERFSAEFPKEGPSILRIQQVVRGDSAAYFCASSPSTDISYTFGSGTRLTVV.